This T cell receptor beta chain emerged from a study of T cell responses to AZD1222 COVID-19 vaccine. Study-wide points: No repertoire was sampled before or during the peak T cell response, only after it. Two doses of AZD1222 preceded a rise in Spike-specific TCR breadth and depth. In the spike-specific TCR repertoire, nearly half reportedly target unmutated variant regions.

On this clone: Its antigen is undetermined.

Generated by immunoSEQ multiplex PCR, the TCRdb table keeps only in-frame clones and is missing some. The repertoire holds over 130,000 clones, roughly 92% seen once, with around 3.5% in the top ten. V was pared by 5 bases and J by 3 bases, with 16 bases between. CDR1 MGHRA and CDR2 YSYEKL come from the germline V gene. CDR3 length equals 15 residues. The chain joins TRBV4-1 to TRBJ2-5; D is unresolved. The clonotype originates from an adult who received the AZD1222 COVID-19 vaccine. The sequencing here drew on peripheral blood, taken 28 days after the second AZD1222 dose. The CDR3 sequence is CASSVGPGREETQYF. CDR3 nucleotide sequence: TGCGCCAGCAGCGTAGGTCCGGGCCGCGAAGAGACCCAGTACTTC.